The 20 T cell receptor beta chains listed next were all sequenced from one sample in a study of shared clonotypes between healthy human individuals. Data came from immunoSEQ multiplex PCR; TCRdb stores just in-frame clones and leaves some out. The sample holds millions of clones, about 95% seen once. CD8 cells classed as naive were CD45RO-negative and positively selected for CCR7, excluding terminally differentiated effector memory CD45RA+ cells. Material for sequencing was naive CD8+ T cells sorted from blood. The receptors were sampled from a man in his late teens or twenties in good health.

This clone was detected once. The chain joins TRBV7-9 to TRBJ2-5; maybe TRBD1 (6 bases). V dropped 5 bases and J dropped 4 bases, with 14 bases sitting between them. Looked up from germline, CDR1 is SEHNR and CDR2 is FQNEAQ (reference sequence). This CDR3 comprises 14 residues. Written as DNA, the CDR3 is TGTGCCAGCAGCCCCTGGGACACCCCAGAGACCCAGTACTTC. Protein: CASSPWDTPETQYF.

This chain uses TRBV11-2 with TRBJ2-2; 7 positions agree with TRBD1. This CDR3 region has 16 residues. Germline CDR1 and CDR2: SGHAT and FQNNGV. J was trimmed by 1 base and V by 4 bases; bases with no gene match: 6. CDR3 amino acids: CASSSGQTLNTGELFF. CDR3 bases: TGTGCCAGCAGCTCGGGACAGACCTTGAACACCGGGGAGCTGTTTTTT. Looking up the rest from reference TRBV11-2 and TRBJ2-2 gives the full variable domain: EAGVAQSPRYKIIEKRQSVAFWCNPISGHATLYWYQQILGQGPKLLIQFQNNGVVDDSQLPKDRFSAERLKGVDSTLKIQPAKLEDSAVYLCASSSGQTLNTGELFFGEGSRLTVL.

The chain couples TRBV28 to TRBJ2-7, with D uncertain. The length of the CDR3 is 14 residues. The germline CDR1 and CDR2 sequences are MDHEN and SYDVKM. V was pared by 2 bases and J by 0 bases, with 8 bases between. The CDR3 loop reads CASSLNEPSYEQYF. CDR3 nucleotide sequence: TGTGCCAGCAGTTTAAATGAACCCTCCTACGAGCAGTACTTC.

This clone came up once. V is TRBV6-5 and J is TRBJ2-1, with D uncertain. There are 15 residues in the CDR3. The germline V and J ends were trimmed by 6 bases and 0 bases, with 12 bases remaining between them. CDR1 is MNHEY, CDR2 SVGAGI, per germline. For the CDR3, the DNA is TGTGCCAGCAGCGCCGGCAGTAGCTCCTACAATGAGCAGTTCTTC. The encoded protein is CASSAGSSSYNEQFF.

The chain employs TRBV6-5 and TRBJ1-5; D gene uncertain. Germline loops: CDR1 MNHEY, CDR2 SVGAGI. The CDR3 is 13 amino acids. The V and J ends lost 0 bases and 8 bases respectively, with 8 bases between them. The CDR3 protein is CASSYSAGKPQHF. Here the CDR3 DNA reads TGTGCCAGCAGTTACTCGGCCGGGAAGCCCCAGCATTTT.

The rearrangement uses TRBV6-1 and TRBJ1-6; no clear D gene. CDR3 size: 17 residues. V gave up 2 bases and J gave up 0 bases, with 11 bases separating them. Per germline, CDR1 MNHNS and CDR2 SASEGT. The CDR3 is CASSEPPFSSYNSPLHF. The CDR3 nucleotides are TGTGCCAGCAGTGAACCCCCCTTTAGCTCCTATAATTCACCCCTCCACTTT.

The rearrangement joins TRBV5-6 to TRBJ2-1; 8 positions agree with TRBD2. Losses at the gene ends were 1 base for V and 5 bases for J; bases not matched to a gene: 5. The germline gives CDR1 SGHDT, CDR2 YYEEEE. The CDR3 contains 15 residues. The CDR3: CASSLTLADNNEQFF. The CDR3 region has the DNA TGTGCCAGCAGCTTGACACTAGCGGATAACAATGAGCAGTTCTTC.

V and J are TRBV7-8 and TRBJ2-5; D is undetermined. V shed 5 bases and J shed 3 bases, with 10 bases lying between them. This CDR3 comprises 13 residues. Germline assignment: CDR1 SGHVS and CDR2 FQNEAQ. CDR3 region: CASSIRVEETQYF. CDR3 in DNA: TGTGCCAGCAGCATAAGAGTTGAAGAGACCCAGTACTTC.

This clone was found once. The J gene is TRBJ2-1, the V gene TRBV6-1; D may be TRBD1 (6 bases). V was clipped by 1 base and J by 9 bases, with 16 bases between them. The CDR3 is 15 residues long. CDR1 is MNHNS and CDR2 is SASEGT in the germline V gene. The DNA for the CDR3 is TGTGCCAGCAGTGAAGGGACAGTGGGATTTGTTGAGCAGTTCTTC. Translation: CASSEGTVGFVEQFF.

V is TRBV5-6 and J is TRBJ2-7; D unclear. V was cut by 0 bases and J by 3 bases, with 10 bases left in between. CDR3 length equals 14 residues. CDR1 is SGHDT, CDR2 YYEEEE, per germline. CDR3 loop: CASSLGAAYYEQYF. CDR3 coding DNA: TGTGCCAGCAGCTTGGGGGCAGCTTACTACGAGCAGTACTTC.

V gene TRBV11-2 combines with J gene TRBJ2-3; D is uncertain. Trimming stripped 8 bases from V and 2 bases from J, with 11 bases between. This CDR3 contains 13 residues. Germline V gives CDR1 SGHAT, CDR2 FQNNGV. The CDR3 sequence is CASRWLLTDTQYF. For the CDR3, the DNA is TGTGCCAGCCGGTGGTTACTCACAGATACGCAGTATTTT.

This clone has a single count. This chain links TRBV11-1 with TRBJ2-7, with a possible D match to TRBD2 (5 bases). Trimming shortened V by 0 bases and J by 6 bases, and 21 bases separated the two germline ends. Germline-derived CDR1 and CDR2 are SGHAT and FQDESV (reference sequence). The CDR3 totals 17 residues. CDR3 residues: CASSLATYPGSTLEQYF. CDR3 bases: TGTGCCAGCAGCTTAGCGACCTACCCGGGGTCGACCCTCGAGCAGTACTTC.

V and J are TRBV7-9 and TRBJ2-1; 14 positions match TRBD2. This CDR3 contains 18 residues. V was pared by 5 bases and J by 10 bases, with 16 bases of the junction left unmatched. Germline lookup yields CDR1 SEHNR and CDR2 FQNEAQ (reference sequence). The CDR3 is CASSQGLAGVLVLGEQFF. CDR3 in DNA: TGTGCCAGCAGCCAGGGACTAGCGGGAGTACTGGTTTTAGGGGAGCAGTTCTTC.

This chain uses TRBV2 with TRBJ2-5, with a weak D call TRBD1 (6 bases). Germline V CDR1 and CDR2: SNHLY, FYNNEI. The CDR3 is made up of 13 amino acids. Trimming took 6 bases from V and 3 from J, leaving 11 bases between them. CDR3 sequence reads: CASRIQGEETQYF. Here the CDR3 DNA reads TGTGCCAGCAGGATACAGGGTGAAGAGACCCAGTACTTC.

CDR3 in DNA: TGTGCCTGGGATTCGGGAAACACAGATACGCAGTATTTT. Amino acid sequence: CAWDSGNTDTQYF. The rearrangement joins TRBV30 to TRBJ2-3; a weak D match, TRBD2 (5 bases). Germline V gene sequence: CDR1 GTSNPN, CDR2 SVGIG (reference sequence). This CDR3 comprises 13 residues. Between the trimmed V and J ends, which lost 5 bases and 2 bases, there was a span of 11 bases.

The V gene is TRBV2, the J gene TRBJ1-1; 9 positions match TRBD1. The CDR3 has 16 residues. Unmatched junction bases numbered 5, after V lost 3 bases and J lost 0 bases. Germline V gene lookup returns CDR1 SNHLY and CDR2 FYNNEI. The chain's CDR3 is CASSDRDRELNTEAFF. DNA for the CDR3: TGTGCCAGCAGTGACCGGGACAGGGAGTTGAACACTGAAGCTTTCTTT.

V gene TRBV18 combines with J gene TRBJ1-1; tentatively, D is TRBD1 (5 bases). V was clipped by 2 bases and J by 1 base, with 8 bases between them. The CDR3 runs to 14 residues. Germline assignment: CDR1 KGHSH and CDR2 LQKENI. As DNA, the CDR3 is TGTGCCAGCTCACCAGAACAGGCGAACACTGAAGCTTTCTTT. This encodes CASSPEQANTEAFF.

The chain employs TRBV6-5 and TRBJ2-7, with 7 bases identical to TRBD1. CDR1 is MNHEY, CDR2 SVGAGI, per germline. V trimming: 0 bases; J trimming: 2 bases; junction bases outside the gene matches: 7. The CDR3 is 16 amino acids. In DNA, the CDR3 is TGTGCCAGCAGTTACTCTACAGGGGCTTCCCCCTACGAGCAGTACTTC. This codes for CASSYSTGASPYEQYF.

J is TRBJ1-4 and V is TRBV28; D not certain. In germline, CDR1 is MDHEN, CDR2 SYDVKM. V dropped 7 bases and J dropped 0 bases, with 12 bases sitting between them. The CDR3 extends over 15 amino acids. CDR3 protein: CASTSGWATNEKLFF. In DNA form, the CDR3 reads TGTGCCAGCACCTCCGGGTGGGCAACTAATGAAAAACTGTTTTTT.

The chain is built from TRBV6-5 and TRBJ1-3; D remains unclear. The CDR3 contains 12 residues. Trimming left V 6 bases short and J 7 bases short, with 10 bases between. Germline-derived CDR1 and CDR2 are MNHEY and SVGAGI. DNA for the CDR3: TGTGCCAGCAGCCCTGGCGGGAACACCATATATTTT. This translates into CASSPGGNTIYF.